This is a list of T cell receptor beta chains from one sample in a study of shared clonotypes between healthy human individuals. The protocol was immunoSEQ multiplex PCR, while the TCRdb copy is restricted to in-frame clones and leaves out a portion. There are about 550,000 clones in the sample; roughly 95% occur only once, and about 0.11% lies in the top ten. The sample taken for sequencing was naive CD8+ T cells sorted from blood. The receptors originated from a woman in her 30s in good health. CDR3s include the opening cysteine and the closing phenylalanine or tryptophan. The order of the fields is V gene, J gene, clone size, D gene, CDR3 protein, CDR3 DNA. A D gene is named only where the DNA matches it firmly. Clone size is not always given. Where it is, it says once, few, many or a class for expanded clones.

TRBV27	TRBJ2-7	-	TRBD2	CASSLSGRAPTYEQYF	TGTGCCAGCAGTTTAAGCGGGAGGGCCCCTACCTACGAGCAGTACTTC
TRBV7-6	TRBJ1-5	once	-	CASSERKDQPQHF	TGTGCCAGCAGCGAAAGGAAGGACCAGCCCCAGCATTTT
TRBV15	TRBJ2-7	once	-	CATSRDRGKAYEQYF	TGTGCCACCAGCAGAGATCGGGGTAAAGCCTACGAGCAGTACTTC
TRBV28	TRBJ1-5	-	TRBD1	CASSLLTSGQGPSNQPQHF	TGTGCCAGCAGTTTATTGACCTCAGGACAGGGGCCTAGCAATCAGCCCCAGCATTTT
TRBV5-6	TRBJ1-1	-	TRBD1	CASSYQDRVGEAFF	TGTGCCAGCAGTTATCAGGACAGGGTGGGTGAAGCTTTCTTT
TRBV27	TRBJ1-1	-	-	CASSGDVRTETF	TGTGCCAGCTCCGGGGATGTACGGACCGAAACTTTT
TRBV9	TRBJ2-7	-	-	CASSDGGLPYEQYF	TGTGCCAGCAGCGATGGGGGGCTCCCCTACGAGCAGTACTTC
TRBV11-2	TRBJ2-2	-	-	CASRSDREGGELFF	TGTGCCAGCAGGTCCGACAGGGAGGGCGGGGAGCTGTTTTTT
TRBV7-9	TRBJ2-7	-	-	CASSLTGFPDEQYF	TGTGCCAGCAGCTTAACAGGGTTCCCTGACGAGCAGTACTTC
TRBV28	TRBJ1-5	-	-	CASSPRTAGHQPQHF	TGTGCCAGCAGTCCCAGGACCGCGGGCCATCAGCCCCAGCATTTT
TRBV19	TRBJ2-1	-	-	CASSIVAVTRNEQFF	TGTGCCAGTAGTATCGTAGCGGTAACGAGGAATGAGCAGTTCTTC
TRBV19	TRBJ2-2	-	-	CASSIVFRRVGTGELFF	TGTGCCAGTAGTATAGTTTTCAGGAGGGTTGGCACCGGGGAGCTGTTTTTT
TRBV10-1	TRBJ2-7	-	-	CASSNGPAYEQYF	TGCGCCAGCAGTAACGGGCCGGCCTACGAGCAGTACTTC
TRBV10-3	TRBJ2-3	-	-	CAISEREARPDTQYF	TGTGCCATCAGTGAGAGGGAGGCCCGTCCGGATACGCAGTATTTT
TRBV5-8	TRBJ2-4	-	TRBD1	CASSFNRGNYKNIQYF	TGTGCCAGCAGCTTTAACAGGGGGAATTATAAAAACATTCAGTACTTC
TRBV28	TRBJ2-3	-	-	CASSFPVKGASTDTQYF	TGTGCCAGCAGTTTTCCCGTGAAGGGAGCTAGCACAGATACGCAGTATTTT